Listed below are T cell receptor beta chains from one sample, sequenced in a study of post-analysis software for immune sequencing data. TCRdb re-analysed the PCR reads in MiXCR, keeping a single row per CDR3 protein. The data show around 260,000 distinct CDR3 sequences, about 40% seen once. The sequencing input was blood. Receptors were obtained from a girl aged 5-17 years with multiple sclerosis. The conserved cysteine and the conserved F or W are not part of the CDR3 here. The order of the fields is D gene, J gene, V gene, CDR3 length, CDR3 protein. D genes are given only for firm matches.

NA,TRBJ1-5,TRBV5-5,15,ASGLWGVLNSNQPQH
NA,TRBJ1-3,TRBV3-1,14,ASSQDPGARGNTIY
NA,TRBJ2-2,TRBV7-2,12,ASSVQGWTGELF
NA,TRBJ2-7,TRBV5-1,10,ASSPPGTQQY
TRBD1,TRBJ1-4,TRBV7-2,14,ASSLRQGSTNEKLF
NA,TRBJ2-5,TRBV4-1,13,ASSQDRHREETQY
NA,TRBJ2-3,TRBV29-1,11,SVVGRVTDTQY
TRBD2,TRBJ2-3,TRBV20-1,12,SARGTSGGDTQY
TRBD1,TRBJ1-1,TRBV6-5,14,ASSYFTGTGDTEAF
NA,TRBJ2-6,TRBV5-1,16,ASSLTGRSFSGANVLT
NA,TRBJ1-6,TRBV7-9,13,ASSSAEATNSPLH
NA,TRBJ1-6,TRBV4-1,14,ASSQDLYSYNSPLH
NA,TRBJ1-2,TRBV7-8,12,ASSLHTYTYGYT
NA,TRBJ1-1,TRBV12-5,10,ASGPSGGEAF
TRBD2,NA,TRBV7-2,14,ASSPVAGDSYNEQY
TRBD1,TRBJ2-1,TRBV11-1,14,ASSLSWDSNYNEQF
NA,TRBJ1-2,TRBV7-8,12,ASSPTGTRGGYT
TRBD2,TRBJ2-3,TRBV7-6,14,ASSLAAGGNTDTQY
NA,TRBJ2-7,TRBV20-1,13,SAGTHGGGWYEQY
NA,TRBJ1-2,TRBV20-1,14,SASTPWGGLKHGYT
TRBD2,TRBJ2-1,TRBV12-3/TRBV12-4,17,ASSYAQGKSGSSYNEQF
NA,TRBJ2-1,TRBV20-1,13,SAAPGESSYNEQF
TRBD1,TRBJ2-3,TRBV4-1,14,ASSHRGQGGTDTQY
NA,TRBJ1-6,TRBV20-1,12,SARDVQGNSPLH
TRBD2,TRBJ2-1,TRBV3-1,14,ASSQGGLAGVGEQF
NA,TRBJ2-1,TRBV4-1,11,ASSQDPGLIQF
NA,NA,TRBV3-1,13,ASSQGQGGRNIQY
NA,TRBJ2-1,TRBV10-3,12,ATSGGAEGNEQF
NA,TRBJ2-3,TRBV20-1,10,RAPASTDTQY
NA,TRBJ1-2,TRBV14,11,ASSLVPNYGYT
NA,TRBJ2-2,TRBV6-5,14,ASRQTPGGNTGELF